This T cell receptor (beta chain) was captured in a study of T-cell memory formation after mild COVID-19. Across the study: TCR clusters mostly belonged to single donors.

CDR1 is MGHDK and CDR2 is SYGVNS in the germline V gene. CDR3 length equals 14 residues. V was clipped by 4 bases and J by 7 bases; unmatched bases: 7. General study findings and limits: Clones contracting over day 15 to 85 were CD4/CD8 balanced, with later expanders leaning CD4+. The main location of contracting CD4+ clones was CM and EM, and that of contracting CD8+ clones was EMRA.

Turning to this clonotype: Its specificity is unknown.

5'RACE with constant-segment primers built TCRalpha and TCRbeta cDNA libraries with UMIs. From the 5' RACE reads, TCRdb called clonotypes with MiXCR, one entry per CDR3 protein. The table lists about 350,000 distinct CDR3 sequences, roughly 15% of them singletons. The sequencing sample was made of PBMCs or a T cell subset sorted from them (not recorded which). The sequence came from a man aged 18 to 30 who had mild COVID-19 (a few samples of this study predate the infection). Cell type and time point are not known. The chain uses TRBV25-1 and TRBJ2-5; 9 bases match TRBD1. DNA of the CDR3: TGTGCCAGCAGTGTTTCGGGACAGGGAGGGACCCAGTACTTC. Translation gives CASSVSGQGGTQYF.